One sample yielded the 10 T cell receptor beta chains listed below, sequenced in a study of T-cell memory formation after mild COVID-19. TCRdb redid the calling of the 5' RACE reads with MiXCR, one entry per CDR3 protein. The top ten clones hold 3.5% to 4.5% of a sample with more than 150,000 distinct CDR3 sequences, under 14% of them seen once. The sequenced material came from PBMCs or a T cell subset sorted from them (not recorded which). These receptors were obtained from a man aged 18 to 29 who had mild COVID-19 (a few samples of this study predate the infection). Cell type and time point are not known.

About this clonotype: A much larger clone differs from this one at a single base, so this may be a read error. The gene calls are TRBV5-1 and TRBJ1-2, with D perhaps matching TRBD1 (6 bases). This CDR3 region has 11 residues. The germline V gene encodes CDR1 SGHRS and CDR2 YFSETQ. The CDR3 DNA reads TGCGCCAGCCGGATTGATGGGGGCTTCACCTTC. This gives the protein CASRIDGGFTF.

There are a few counts of this clonotype. The rearrangement uses TRBV20-1 and TRBJ2-2; maybe TRBD1 (5 bases). CDR1 DFQATT and CDR2 SNEGSKA come from the germline V gene (reference sequence). The CDR3 consists of 13 residues. The V end was cut by 6 bases, the J end by 1 base, with 9 bases between. The CDR3 DNA reads TGCAGTGCAAGAACAGGGAACACCGGGGAGCTGTTTTTT. Translation: CSARTGNTGELFF.

V usage is TRBV10-3 and J usage is TRBJ1-2; 9 nucleotides match TRBD1. The V and J ends lost 8 bases and 2 bases, in that order; junction bases with no gene match: 9. The CDR3 is 15 amino acids. Germline CDR1 is ENHRY and CDR2 is SYGVKD. CDR3 residues: CAIRDRVWSNYGYTF. In DNA form, the CDR3 reads TGTGCCATCCGGGACAGGGTCTGGTCGAACTATGGCTACACCTTC.

V usage is TRBV4-3 and J usage is TRBJ2-3; D unresolved. Germline CDR1 and CDR2: LGHNA and YSLEER. This CDR3 region has 15 residues. Trimming stripped 0 bases from V and 6 bases from J, with 13 bases between. The CDR3 bases are TGCGCCAGCAGCCAAGAAAAGAGACCTGCGGATACGCAGTATTTT. Its protein product is CASSQEKRPADTQYF.

In its sample, this clonotype was seen many times. The V and J genes are TRBV12-3 or TRBV12-4 and TRBJ2-1; D is perhaps TRBD1 (6 bases). V lost 4 bases to trimming and J lost 5 bases, with 12 bases between them. The CDR3 totals 14 residues. DNA for the CDR3: TGTGCCAGCAGTTCAGGGCAGGGGAACAATGAGCAGTTCTTC. Amino acid sequence: CASSSGQGNNEQFF.

This clonotype was seen a handful of times. The rearrangement uses TRBV2 and TRBJ2-7, with D unresolved. Germline CDR1 SNHLY, CDR2 FYNNEI. Trimming stripped 8 bases from V and 5 bases from J, with 10 bases between. The CDR3 runs 11 residues. DNA of the CDR3: TGTGCCAGCCCGAATGGGAACGAGCAGTACGTC. This sequence encodes CASPNGNEQYV.

The chain employs TRBV3-1 and TRBJ1-2; D perhaps matches TRBD1 (6 bases). Trimming cost V 2 bases and J 4 bases, with 11 bases left between them. CDR3 length: 14 amino acids. Per germline, CDR1 LGHDT and CDR2 YNNKEL (reference sequence). The CDR3: CASSQLTGTYGYTF. CDR3 DNA: TGTGCCAGCAGCCAACTCACAGGGACCTATGGCTACACCTTC.

In DNA, the CDR3 is TGTGCCAGCAGCCAAACAGGGTGGCCTCCGCTGAATTCACCCCTCCACTTT. Protein product: CASSQTGWPPLNSPLHF. This rearrangement joins TRBV14 to TRBJ1-6, with TRBD1 as a possible D gene (6 bases). Germline values: CDR1 SGHDN, CDR2 FVKESK. The germline V and J ends were trimmed by 2 bases and 7 bases, with 18 bases remaining between them. The CDR3 loop spans 17 amino acids.

The table lists this clonotype with many counts. The chain uses TRBV12-3 or TRBV12-4 and TRBJ2-2, with D possibly TRBD1 on 6 matching bases. There are 16 residues in the CDR3. V was trimmed by 8 bases and J by 2 bases, leaving 18 bases between them. The CDR3 is CASGDPGHRNTGELFF. The CDR3 DNA follows: TGTGCCAGCGGCGATCCGGGACACAGAAACACCGGGGAGCTGTTTTTT.

This clonotype was counted many times. The chain couples TRBV7-8 to TRBJ1-1, with unresolved D. The CDR3 has 14 amino acids. From germline, CDR1 is SGHVS and CDR2 FQNEAQ. The ends were cut back, 5 bases at V and 4 bases at J, with 14 bases in the middle. CDR3: CASSPIYRSTEAFF. CDR3 nucleotides: TGTGCCAGCAGCCCCATTTACCGAAGCACTGAAGCTTTCTTT. Complete variable domain (other parts from reference TRBV7-8 and TRBJ1-1): GAGVSQSPRYKVAKRGQDVALRCDPISGHVSLFWYQQALGQGPEFLTYFQNEAQLDKSGLPSDRFFAERPEGSVSTLKIQRTQQEDSAVYLCASSPIYRSTEAFFGQGTRLTVV.